This T cell receptor beta chain was identified during a study of long-term antiretroviral therapy in people with HIV. Findings and caveats of the study: All blood samples came from the years 2004 to 2017, possibly under older ART regimens. Narrower CDR3 length ranges marked HIV repertoires relative to controls.

The germline CDR1 and CDR2 sequences are SGHDT and YYEEEE. The CDR3 consists of 15 residues. Trimming took 4 bases from V and 4 from J; bases not matched to a gene: 11. It was version v3.0 of the immunoSEQ assay that was run at survey level. The table came from immunoSEQ multiplex PCR; TCRdb's copy has only in-frame clones and leaves some out. The sample yields 15,000 to 20,000 clones, 65% to 85% seen once. In regard to this clone: Its antigen remains unknown.

The sample here was unsorted PBMCs, taken 2.5 years before starting antiretroviral therapy. V gene TRBV5-6 combines with J gene TRBJ2-7, with TRBD2 matching over 7 bases. The sequence was collected from a woman aged 50 to 65 with HIV. CDR3 loop: CASSNGPVRGYEQYF. The CDR3 bases are TGTGCCAGCAGCAACGGACCCGTGCGGGGGTACGAGCAGTACTTC.